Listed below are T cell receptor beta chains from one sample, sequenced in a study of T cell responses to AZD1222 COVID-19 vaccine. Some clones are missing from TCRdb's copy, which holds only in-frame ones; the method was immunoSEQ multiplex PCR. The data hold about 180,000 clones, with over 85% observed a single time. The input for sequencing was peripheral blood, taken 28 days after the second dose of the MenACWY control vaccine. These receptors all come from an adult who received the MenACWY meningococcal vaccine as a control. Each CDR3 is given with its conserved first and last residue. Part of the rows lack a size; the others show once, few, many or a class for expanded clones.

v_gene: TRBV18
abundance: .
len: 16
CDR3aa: CASSPPGGSGYNEQFF

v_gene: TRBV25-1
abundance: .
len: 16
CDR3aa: CASTGQGPSGANVLTF

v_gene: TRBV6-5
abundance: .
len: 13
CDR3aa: CASSYVGYTEAFF

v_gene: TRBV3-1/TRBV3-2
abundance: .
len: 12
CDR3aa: CASSRTDNEQFF

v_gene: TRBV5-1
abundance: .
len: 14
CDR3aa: CASGLGATNEKLFF

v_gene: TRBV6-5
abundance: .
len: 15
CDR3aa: CASEAGGYMNTEAFF

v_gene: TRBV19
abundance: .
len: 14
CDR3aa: CASSARVSGNTIYF

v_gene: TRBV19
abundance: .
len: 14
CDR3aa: CASSILGQNTEAFF

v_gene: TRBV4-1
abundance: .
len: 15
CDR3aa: CASSQGRATGDEQYF

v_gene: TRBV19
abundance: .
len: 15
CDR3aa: CASSPVDRANYGYTF

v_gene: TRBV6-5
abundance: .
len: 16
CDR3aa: CASSYPGQTSYNEQFF

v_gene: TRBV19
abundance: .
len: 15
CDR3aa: CASSIGTGGNQPQHF

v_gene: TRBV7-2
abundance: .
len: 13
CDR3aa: CASSLVETYEQYF

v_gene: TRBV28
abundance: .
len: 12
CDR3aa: CASSWDGNTIYF

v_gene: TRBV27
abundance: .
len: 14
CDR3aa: CASSLSPRGEKLFF

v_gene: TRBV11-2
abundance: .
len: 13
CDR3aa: CASSLIVTGELFF

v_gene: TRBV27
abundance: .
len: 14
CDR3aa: CASSLQPGKTEAFF

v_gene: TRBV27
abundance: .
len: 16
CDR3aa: CASRPGQGALGTEAFF

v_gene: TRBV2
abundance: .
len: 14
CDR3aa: CASRTGTGTDTQYF

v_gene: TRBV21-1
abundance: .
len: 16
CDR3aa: CASNTGGFGSGNTIYF

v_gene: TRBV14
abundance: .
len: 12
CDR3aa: CASSRATYEQYF

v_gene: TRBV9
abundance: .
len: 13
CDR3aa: CASSVDRGYEQYF

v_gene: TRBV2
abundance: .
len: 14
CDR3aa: CATTYDRGASGYTF

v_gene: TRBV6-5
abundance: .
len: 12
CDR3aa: CASGQGNYGYTF

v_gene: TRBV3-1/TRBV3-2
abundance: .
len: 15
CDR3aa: CASSQSGKSNNEQFF

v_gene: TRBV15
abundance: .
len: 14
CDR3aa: CATSRAQTNYGYTF

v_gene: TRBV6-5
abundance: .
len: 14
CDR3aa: CASLGGINTGELFF

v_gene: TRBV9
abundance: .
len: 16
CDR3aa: CASSVATVAENTEAFF

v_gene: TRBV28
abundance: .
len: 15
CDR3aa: CASSSPKQGNYGYTF

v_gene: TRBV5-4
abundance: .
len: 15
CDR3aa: CASSNRDRVFGEQYF

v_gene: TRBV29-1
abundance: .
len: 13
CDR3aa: CSVAGTPNTEAFF

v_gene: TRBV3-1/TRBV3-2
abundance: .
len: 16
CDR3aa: CASSQGGGGGAHEQYF

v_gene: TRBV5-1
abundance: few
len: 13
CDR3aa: CASSPEGLYEQYF

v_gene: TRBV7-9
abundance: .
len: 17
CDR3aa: CASSLSHGGVRTDTQYF

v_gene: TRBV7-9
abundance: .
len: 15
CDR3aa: CASSFSGTEYNEQFF

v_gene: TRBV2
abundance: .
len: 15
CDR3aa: CASSEARGQGYIQYF

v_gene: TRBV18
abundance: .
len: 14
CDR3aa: CASSVSTPNSPLHF

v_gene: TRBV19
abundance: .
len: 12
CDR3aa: CASSELGETQYF

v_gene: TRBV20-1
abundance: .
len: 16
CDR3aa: CSASSGGFTPGNTIYF

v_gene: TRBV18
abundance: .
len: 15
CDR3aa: CASSARTGVEEEQFF

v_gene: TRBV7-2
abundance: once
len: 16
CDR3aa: CASSLHSRSSGNTIYF

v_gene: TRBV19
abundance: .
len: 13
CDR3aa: CAIGQGGNQPQHF